These T cell receptor beta chains were read from a single sample in a study of T cells in Graves' hyperthyroidism and ophthalmopathy. A single record per CDR3 protein comes from TCRdb applying MiXCR to the multiplex PCR reads. Here the sample spans around 620,000 distinct CDR3 sequences, roughly 16% being singletons. The sample consisted of blood. The receptors were gathered from a woman aged 25-40 years with Graves' hyperthyroidism. Each CDR3 is given with its conserved first and last residue. Fields, in order: CDR3 protein, CDR3 DNA, clone size, V gene, J gene, CDR3 length, D gene. D genes are given only for firm matches. Size is stated for part of the rows, as once, few or many counts, or as a class when the clone is expanded.

CDR3 protein: CASSLGQRYTF
CDR3 DNA: TGTGCCAGCAGTCTCGGACAGAGATACACCTTC
clone size: few
V gene: TRBV12-3/TRBV12-4
J gene: TRBJ1-2
CDR3 length: 11
D gene: NA

CDR3 protein: CASSSGRTEAFF
CDR3 DNA: TGTGCCAGCAGCTCAGGCCGAACTGAAGCTTTCTTT
clone size: many
V gene: TRBV11-3
J gene: TRBJ1-1
CDR3 length: 12
D gene: NA

CDR3 protein: CASSSRGYGYTF
CDR3 DNA: TGTGCCAGCAGCTCCCGGGGGTATGGCTACACCTTC
clone size: many
V gene: TRBV11-2
J gene: TRBJ1-2
CDR3 length: 12
D gene: NA

CDR3 protein: CASSWGAVNEQFF
CDR3 DNA: TGTGCCAGCAGCTGGGGAGCTGTAAATGAGCAGTTCTTC
clone size: few
V gene: TRBV5-4
J gene: TRBJ2-1
CDR3 length: 13
D gene: NA

CDR3 protein: CASSTPDRVNTEAFF
CDR3 DNA: TGTGCCAGCAGTACCCCGGACAGGGTGAACACTGAAGCTTTCTTT
clone size: many
V gene: TRBV27
J gene: TRBJ1-1
CDR3 length: 15
D gene: TRBD1

CDR3 protein: CASNWGGRAYEQYF
CDR3 DNA: TGTGCCAGCAATTGGGGAGGACGGGCCTACGAGCAGTACTTC
clone size: many
V gene: TRBV28
J gene: TRBJ2-7
CDR3 length: 14
D gene: NA

CDR3 protein: CASSLGRWARETQYF
CDR3 DNA: TGTGCCAGCAGCTTAGGGCGTTGGGCTCGAGAGACCCAGTACTTC
clone size: many
V gene: TRBV7-2
J gene: TRBJ2-5
CDR3 length: 15
D gene: NA

CDR3 protein: CSANGGASGSNTQYF
CDR3 DNA: TGCAGTGCTAACGGGGGGGCTAGCGGGAGCAATACGCAGTATTTT
clone size: NA
V gene: TRBV20-1
J gene: TRBJ2-3
CDR3 length: 15
D gene: TRBD2

CDR3 protein: CASMLTGGISGYTF
CDR3 DNA: TGTGCCAGCATGCTTACAGGGGGAATCAGTGGCTACACCTTC
clone size: many
V gene: TRBV2
J gene: TRBJ1-2
CDR3 length: 14
D gene: TRBD1

CDR3 protein: CASSFEGPDTQYF
CDR3 DNA: TGTGCCAGCAGCTTTGAAGGGCCAGATACGCAGTATTTT
clone size: many
V gene: TRBV11-2
J gene: TRBJ2-3
CDR3 length: 13
D gene: NA

CDR3 protein: CASSLRGGSEQFF
CDR3 DNA: TGCGCCAGCAGCTTGAGAGGCGGTAGTGAGCAGTTCTTC
clone size: many
V gene: TRBV5-1
J gene: TRBJ2-1
CDR3 length: 13
D gene: NA

CDR3 protein: CASSGLSSGNNEQFF
CDR3 DNA: TGTGCCAGCAGCGGTCTGTCTAGCGGGAACAATGAGCAGTTCTTC
clone size: many
V gene: TRBV9
J gene: TRBJ2-1
CDR3 length: 15
D gene: TRBD2

CDR3 protein: CASAGTEAHEQYF
CDR3 DNA: TGTGCCAGCGCTGGGACAGAGGCCCACGAGCAGTACTTC
clone size: NA
V gene: TRBV19
J gene: TRBJ2-7
CDR3 length: 13
D gene: TRBD1

CDR3 protein: CASGFDFEPQHF
CDR3 DNA: TGTGCTAGTGGTTTTGATTTCGAGCCCCAGCATTTT
clone size: few
V gene: TRBV12-5
J gene: TRBJ1-5
CDR3 length: 12
D gene: NA

CDR3 protein: CASSRTSGRYTEQFF
CDR3 DNA: TGTGCCAGCAGCCGAACTAGCGGGAGGTACACTGAGCAGTTCTTC
clone size: many
V gene: TRBV7-2
J gene: TRBJ2-1
CDR3 length: 15
D gene: TRBD2

CDR3 protein: CASRGEVRAGGYEQYF
CDR3 DNA: TGTGCCAGCAGGGGGGAAGTCCGAGCGGGAGGGTACGAGCAGTACTTC
clone size: many
V gene: TRBV27
J gene: TRBJ2-7
CDR3 length: 16
D gene: TRBD2

CDR3 protein: CASLRGYPSTDTQYF
CDR3 DNA: TGTGCCAGCCTTAGAGGGTACCCTAGCACAGATACGCAGTATTTT
clone size: many
V gene: TRBV12-3/TRBV12-4
J gene: TRBJ2-3
CDR3 length: 15
D gene: NA

CDR3 protein: CASTLETGGANVLTF
CDR3 DNA: TGTGCCAGCACCCTTGAGACGGGTGGGGCCAACGTCCTGACTTTC
clone size: many
V gene: TRBV12-3/TRBV12-4
J gene: TRBJ2-6
CDR3 length: 15
D gene: NA

CDR3 protein: CASSQASGANVLTF
CDR3 DNA: TGTGCCAGCAGTCAGGCCTCTGGGGCCAACGTCCTGACTTTC
clone size: NA
V gene: TRBV6-1
J gene: TRBJ2-6
CDR3 length: 14
D gene: NA

CDR3 protein: CASSLEAGEQYF
CDR3 DNA: TGTGCCAGCAGCTTAGAGGCGGGCGAGCAGTACTTC
clone size: many
V gene: TRBV7-9
J gene: TRBJ2-7
CDR3 length: 12
D gene: NA

CDR3 protein: CASSIGGPGDQPQHF
CDR3 DNA: TGTGCCAGTAGTATCGGTGGGCCGGGGGATCAGCCCCAGCATTTT
clone size: few
V gene: TRBV19
J gene: TRBJ1-5
CDR3 length: 15
D gene: NA

CDR3 protein: CASGWVTVLWDRERRTEAFF
CDR3 DNA: TGTGCTAGTGGTTGGGTTACCGTACTTTGGGACAGGGAGAGACGCACTGAAGCTTTCTTT
clone size: many
V gene: TRBV12-5
J gene: TRBJ1-1
CDR3 length: 20
D gene: TRBD1

CDR3 protein: CASRRLAAGETQYF
CDR3 DNA: TGTGCCAGCCGGAGACTAGCCGCTGGGGAGACCCAGTACTTC
clone size: many
V gene: TRBV3-1
J gene: TRBJ2-5
CDR3 length: 14
D gene: TRBD2

CDR3 protein: CASSTSRVLDTQYF
CDR3 DNA: TGTGCCAGCAGCACGTCCAGGGTTTTGGATACGCAGTATTTT
clone size: NA
V gene: TRBV9
J gene: TRBJ2-3
CDR3 length: 14
D gene: NA

CDR3 protein: CASRDPIGGRYNEQFF
CDR3 DNA: TGTGCCAGTAGGGACCCAATTGGCGGGAGATACAATGAGCAGTTCTTC
clone size: few
V gene: TRBV19
J gene: TRBJ2-1
CDR3 length: 16
D gene: TRBD2

CDR3 protein: CASSHKGSNYGYTF
CDR3 DNA: TGTGCCAGCAGCCATAAAGGGTCCAACTATGGCTACACCTTC
clone size: NA
V gene: TRBV6-1
J gene: TRBJ1-2
CDR3 length: 14
D gene: NA

CDR3 protein: CASSQDPYAGVGDTQYF
CDR3 DNA: TGTGCCAGCAGCCAAGATCCATACGCGGGAGTAGGAGATACGCAGTATTTT
clone size: many
V gene: TRBV3-1
J gene: TRBJ2-3
CDR3 length: 17
D gene: TRBD2

CDR3 protein: CASITSGRAKNIQYF
CDR3 DNA: TGTGCCAGCATAACTAGCGGGAGGGCCAAAAACATTCAGTACTTC
clone size: few
V gene: TRBV28
J gene: TRBJ2-4
CDR3 length: 15
D gene: TRBD2

CDR3 protein: CASSPIGGELFF
CDR3 DNA: TGTGCCAGCTCACCGATAGGCGGGGAGCTGTTTTTT
clone size: few
V gene: TRBV18
J gene: TRBJ2-2
CDR3 length: 12
D gene: NA

CDR3 protein: CASSPPEGGDTEAFF
CDR3 DNA: TGTGCCAGCTCACCACCGGAGGGAGGGGACACTGAAGCTTTCTTT
clone size: NA
V gene: TRBV18
J gene: TRBJ1-1
CDR3 length: 15
D gene: NA